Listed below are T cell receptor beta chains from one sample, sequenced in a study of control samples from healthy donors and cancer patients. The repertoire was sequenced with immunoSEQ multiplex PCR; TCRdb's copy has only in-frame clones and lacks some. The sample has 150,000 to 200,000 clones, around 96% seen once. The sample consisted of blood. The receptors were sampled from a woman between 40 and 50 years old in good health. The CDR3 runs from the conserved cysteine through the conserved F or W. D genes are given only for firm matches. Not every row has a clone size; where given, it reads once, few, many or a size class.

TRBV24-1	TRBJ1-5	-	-	CATSDSRQVHQPQHF	TGTGCCACCAGTGACTCAAGACAGGTCCATCAGCCCCAGCATTTT
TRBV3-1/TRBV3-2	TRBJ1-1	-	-	CASSHGTKHTEAFF	TGTGCCAGCAGCCACGGGACAAAACACACTGAAGCTTTCTTT
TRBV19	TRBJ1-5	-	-	CASSIEGIHQPQHF	TGTGCCAGTAGTATTGAGGGGATTCATCAGCCCCAGCATTTT
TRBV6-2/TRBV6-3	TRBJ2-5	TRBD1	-	CASSQGQTGTQYF	TGTGCCAGCAGCCAGGGACAGACTGGGACCCAGTACTTC
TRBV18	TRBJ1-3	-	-	CASSPTGAGPENTIYF	TGTGCCAGCTCACCAACGGGTGCGGGGCCCGAAAACACCATATATTTT
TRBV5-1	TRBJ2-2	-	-	CASSPFGVNTGELFF	TGCGCCAGCAGCCCATTTGGGGTTAACACCGGGGAGCTGTTTTTT
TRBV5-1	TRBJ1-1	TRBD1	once	CASSLYRGTEAFF	TGCGCCAGCAGCTTGTACAGGGGCACTGAAGCTTTCTTT
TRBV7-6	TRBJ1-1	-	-	CASSLSGGNTEAFF	TGTGCCAGCAGCCTCTCCGGGGGGAACACTGAAGCTTTCTTT
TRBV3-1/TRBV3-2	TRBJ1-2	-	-	CASSQRGRSYTF	TGTGCCAGCAGCCAAAGAGGGAGAAGCTACACCTTC
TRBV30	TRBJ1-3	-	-	CAWRWDSGNTIYF	TGTGCCTGGAGGTGGGACTCTGGAAACACCATATATTTT
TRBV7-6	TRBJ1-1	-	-	CASRPNEGGNTEAFF	TGTGCCAGCAGGCCCAATGAGGGGGGGAACACTGAAGCTTTCTTT
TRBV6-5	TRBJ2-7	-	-	CASSYSTLGGTYEQYF	TGTGCCAGCAGTTACTCGACACTGGGGGGTACCTACGAGCAGTACTTC
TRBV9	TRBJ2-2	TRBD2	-	CASSVALAGALSSDTGELFF	TGTGCCAGCAGCGTAGCTCTAGCGGGAGCTTTAAGTTCCGACACCGGGGAGCTGTTTTTT
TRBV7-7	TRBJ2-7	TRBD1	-	CASSFGTGSSYEQYF	TGTGCTAGCAGCTTCGGGACAGGTTCTTCCTACGAGCAGTACTTC
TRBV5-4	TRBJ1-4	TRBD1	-	CASSSQNRDRGGEKLFF	TGTGCCAGCAGCAGTCAAAACCGGGACAGGGGAGGTGAAAAACTGTTTTTT
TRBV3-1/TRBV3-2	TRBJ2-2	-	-	CASAQVRTGELFF	TGTGCCAGCGCCCAGGTTAGAACCGGGGAGCTGTTTTTT
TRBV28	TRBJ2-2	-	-	CASTAPNTGELFF	TGTGCCAGCACGGCCCCGAACACCGGGGAGCTGTTTTTT
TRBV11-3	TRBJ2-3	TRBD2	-	CASSFGGVPTDTQYF	TGTGCCAGCAGCTTCGGGGGGGTTCCCACAGATACGCAGTATTTT
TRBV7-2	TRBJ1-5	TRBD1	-	CASSLERQGIGPQHF	TGTGCCAGCAGCTTAGAGAGACAGGGAATAGGGCCCCAGCATTTT
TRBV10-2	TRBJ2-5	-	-	CASALGVETQYF	TGCGCCAGCGCTCTTGGCGTCGAGACCCAGTACTTC
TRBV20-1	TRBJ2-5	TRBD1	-	CSASPPGQLQETQYF	TGCAGTGCTAGTCCACCGGGACAGTTACAAGAGACCCAGTACTTC
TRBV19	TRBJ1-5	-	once	CASSIPDLNRDQPQHF	TGTGCCAGTAGTATCCCGGACCTCAATAGAGATCAGCCCCAGCATTTT
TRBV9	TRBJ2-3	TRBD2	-	CASSGDLGTSGVTQYF	TGTGCCAGCAGCGGAGATCTCGGGACTAGCGGGGTAACGCAGTATTTT
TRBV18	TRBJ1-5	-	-	CASSLGLNQPQHF	TGTGCCAGCTCACTAGGACTGAATCAGCCCCAGCATTTT
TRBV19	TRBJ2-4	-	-	CASSIGALAKNIQYF	TGTGCCAGTAGTATCGGGGCCCTAGCCAAAAACATTCAGTACTTC
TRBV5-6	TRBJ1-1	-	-	CASSLGSFEAFF	TGTGCCAGCAGCTTGGGCAGTTTTGAAGCTTTCTTT
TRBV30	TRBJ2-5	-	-	CAWSGGGWETQYF	TGTGCCTGGAGCGGCGGAGGCTGGGAGACCCAGTACTTC
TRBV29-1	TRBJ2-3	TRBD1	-	CSVGTGGRTDTQYF	TGCAGCGTGGGGACAGGGGGCCGCACAGATACGCAGTATTTT
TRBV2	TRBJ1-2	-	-	CASSERRGYYGYTF	TGTGCCAGCAGTGAACGGAGGGGATACTATGGCTACACCTTC
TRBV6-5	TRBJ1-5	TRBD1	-	CASRPGTGGSATQHF	TGTGCCAGCAGACCCGGGACAGGGGGCTCCGCGACCCAGCATTTT